A selection of T cell receptor beta chains follows, all from one sample in a study of T cells expressing NK-cell markers. TCRdb reanalyzed the 5' RACE reads, giving one entry per CDR3 protein sequence and no DNA. This sample carries fewer than 400,000 distinct CDR3 sequences, with around 4.9% going to the ten biggest clones. The specimen was blood T cells: a sorted CD56 or NKG2C T cell subset, CD4+ or CD8+ T cells, or bulk PBMC T cells (not recorded which). These receptors were collected from a man aged 18-70 years in good health. CDR3s include the opening cysteine and the closing phenylalanine or tryptophan.

TRBV29-1,TRBJ1-6,CSVETGPNSPLHF
TRBV29-1,TRBJ1-3,CSVQGPNSGNTIYF
TRBV19,TRBJ2-7,CASSMEGQGTYEQYF
TRBV9,TRBJ2-1,CASSVVAGNEQFF
TRBV7-8,TRBJ1-5,CASSREGAQPQHF
TRBV5-5,TRBJ1-1,CASRQGDKGSEAFF
TRBV7-9,TRBJ2-1,CASSLGPGRFSDEQFF
TRBV7-6,TRBJ1-5,CASSLADNQPQHF
TRBV12-3/TRBV12-4,TRBJ1-4,CASSITGTRGTNEKLFF
TRBV20-1,TRBJ2-1,CSAPDRVNEQFF
TRBV18,TRBJ1-6,CASSPGLIGSSPLHF
TRBV19,TRBJ2-7,CASTRGTSGGSYEQYF
TRBV5-1,TRBJ2-5,CASSQGRVTQETQYF
TRBV18,TRBJ2-5,CASSREQGARETQYF
TRBV27,TRBJ1-1,CASSPRTGGLGNTEAFF
TRBV18,TRBJ2-6,CASCPDSFSGANVLTF
TRBV18,TRBJ1-6,CASSPGGTAPLHF